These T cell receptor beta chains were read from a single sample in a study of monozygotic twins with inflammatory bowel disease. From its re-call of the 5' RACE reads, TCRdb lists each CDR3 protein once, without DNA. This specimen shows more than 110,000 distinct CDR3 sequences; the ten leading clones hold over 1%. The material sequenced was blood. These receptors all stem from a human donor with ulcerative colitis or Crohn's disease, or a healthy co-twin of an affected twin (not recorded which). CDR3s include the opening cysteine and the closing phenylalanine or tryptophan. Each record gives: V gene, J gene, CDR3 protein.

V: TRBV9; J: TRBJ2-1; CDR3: CASSVANEQFF
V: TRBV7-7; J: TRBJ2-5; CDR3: CASSLGTSEETQYF
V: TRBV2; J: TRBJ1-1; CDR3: CASSAPGEQAFF
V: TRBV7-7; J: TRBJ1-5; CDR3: CASSLEGQTRNQPQHF
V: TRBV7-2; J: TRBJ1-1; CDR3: CASSADRVAEAFF
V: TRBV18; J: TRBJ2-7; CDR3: CASSPFPRTAGGPHEQYF
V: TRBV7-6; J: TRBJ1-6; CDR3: CASSGPNSPLHF
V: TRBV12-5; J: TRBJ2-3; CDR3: CASGLRLAGAEEDTQYF
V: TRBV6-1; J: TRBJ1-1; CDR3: CASSPRQGADRTEAFF
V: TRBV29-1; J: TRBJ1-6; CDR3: CSVEEPLGSPLHF
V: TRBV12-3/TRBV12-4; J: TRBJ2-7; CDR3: CASSFTREQYF
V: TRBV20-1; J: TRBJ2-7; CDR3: CSARRAKDRFTYEQYF
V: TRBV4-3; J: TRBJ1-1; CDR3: CASTGNTEAFF
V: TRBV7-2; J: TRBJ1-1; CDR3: CASSSDRFNTEAFF
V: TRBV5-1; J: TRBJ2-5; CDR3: CASSLEPQETQYF
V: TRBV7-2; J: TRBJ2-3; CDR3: CASSSRGLAGGTDTQYF
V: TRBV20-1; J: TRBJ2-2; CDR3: CSAPGTPNTGELFF
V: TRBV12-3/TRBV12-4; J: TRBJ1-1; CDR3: CASSLRARTEAFF
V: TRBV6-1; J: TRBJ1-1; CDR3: CASAILGARPNTEAFF
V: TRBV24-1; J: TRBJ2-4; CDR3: CATSDPTGEADIQYF
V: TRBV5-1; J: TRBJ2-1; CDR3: CASSLLPSRQTGSSHNEQFF
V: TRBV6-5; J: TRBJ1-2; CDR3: CASSPPGAGGYTF
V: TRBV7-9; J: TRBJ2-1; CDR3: CASSFSDGNEQFF
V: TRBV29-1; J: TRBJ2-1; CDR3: CSAPGQGGMGYNEQFF
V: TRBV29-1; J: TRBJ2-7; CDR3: CSARTSVPYEQYF
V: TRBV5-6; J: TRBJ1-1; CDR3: CASSSRDFLERSTEAFF
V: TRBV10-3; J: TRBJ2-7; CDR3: CAIMERGLSSYEQYF
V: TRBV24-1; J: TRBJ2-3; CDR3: CATSDLRASGSGTDTQYF
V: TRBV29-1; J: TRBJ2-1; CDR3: CSATTGSPNNEQFF
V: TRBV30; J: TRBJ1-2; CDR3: CAWSDGGQANYGYTF
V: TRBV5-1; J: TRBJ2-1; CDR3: CASLNRPGGSEQFF
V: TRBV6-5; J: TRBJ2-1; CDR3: CASSYPRLAGGPSNEQFF
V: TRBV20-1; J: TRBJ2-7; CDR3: CSARDRVSSYEQYF
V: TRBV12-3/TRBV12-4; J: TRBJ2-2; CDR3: CASRGRTGGFSGELFF
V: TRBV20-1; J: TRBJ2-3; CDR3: CSARVSADTQYF
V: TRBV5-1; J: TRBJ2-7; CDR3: CASSFLAGGLGYEQYF
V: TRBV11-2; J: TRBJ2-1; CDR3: CASSLRTSGRANRNEQFF
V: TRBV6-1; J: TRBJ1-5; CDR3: CASGQGYRNQPQHF
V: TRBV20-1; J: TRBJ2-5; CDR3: CSAPGLARETQYF
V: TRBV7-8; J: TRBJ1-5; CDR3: CASSSHRDVRNQPQHF
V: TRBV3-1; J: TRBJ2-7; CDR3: CASSWISGRRNEQYF
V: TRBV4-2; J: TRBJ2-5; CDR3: CASSQTSGRAWETQYF
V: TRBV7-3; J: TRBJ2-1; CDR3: CASSSTSGNFGSYNEQFF
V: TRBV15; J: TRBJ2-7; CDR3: CATSRGLVDEQYF
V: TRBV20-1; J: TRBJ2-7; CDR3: CSARDFGRPYEQYF
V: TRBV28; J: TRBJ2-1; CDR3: CASTLTGYNEQFF